Described below is a single T cell receptor beta chain sequence and its context. Clones were sequenced by immunoSEQ multiplex PCR, and TCRdb holds only the in-frame ones, with some missing. The sample consists of about 56,000 clones, roughly 96% of them appearing once. Germline values: CDR1 MNHNY, CDR2 SVGAGI (reference sequence). Trimming cost V 5 bases and J 4 bases; bases outside gene matches: 0. The CDR3 totals 12 residues. This entry is derived from a study of technical replicates of blood from several donors. The sequenced sample consisted of PBMCs. This receptor was taken from a human donor in good health. Some clones in this sample may be carry-over from other donors' samples. The rearrangement joins TRBV6-6 to TRBJ2-7, with 9 bases lining up with TRBD1. The CDR3 coding sequence is TGTGCCAGCAGTGACAGGGGGTACGAGCAGTACTTC. It codes for CASSDRGYEQYF.